These 5 T cell receptor beta chains were sequenced from one sample in a study of blood T cell repertoires in COVID-19. Method: immunoSEQ multiplex PCR; TCRdb's copy keeps in-frame clones and lacks some. The profile covers about 310,000 clones, with 89% appearing a single time and roughly 8.9% taken by the ten largest. Sequenced: PBMCs or T cells enriched from blood (not recorded which). The receptors were sampled from a woman between 40 and 55 years old who had recovered from COVID-19.

The V call is TRBV11-2, the J call TRBJ2-5, with D perhaps matching TRBD1 (5 bases). The V end was cut by 5 bases, the J end by 5 bases, with 21 bases between. The CDR3 extends over 16 amino acids. CDR1 is SGHAT and CDR2 is FQNNGV in the germline V gene. CDR3 in DNA: TGTGCCAGCAGCCAAAACGGTGGGCTTTCAGGGGAGACCCAGTACTTC. It codes for CASSQNGGLSGETQYF.

The chain joins TRBV7-2 to TRBJ1-1; 7 bases map to TRBD1. The CDR3 is 17 amino acids. After removal of 1 base from V and 1 base from J, the junction contained 9 bases not matched to a gene. In germline, CDR1 is SGHTA, CDR2 FQGNSA. CDR3 amino acids: CASSLGTGTWGNTEAFF. Here the CDR3 DNA reads TGTGCCAGCAGCTTAGGGACAGGTACTTGGGGGAACACTGAAGCTTTCTTT.

This chain uses TRBV6-5 with TRBJ1-2; 7 bases align to TRBD1. The V and J ends lost 0 bases and 6 bases, in that order; junction bases with no gene match: 10. CDR3 length equals 16 residues. Germline assignment: CDR1 MNHEY and CDR2 SVGAGI. CDR3 bases: TGTGCCAGCAGTTACTCAGGGGGCGCTCGTACTAATGGCTACACCTTC. This gives the protein CASSYSGGARTNGYTF.

The rearrangement uses TRBV5-1 and TRBJ2-1, with 7 bases that match TRBD2. CDR1 is SGHRS and CDR2 is YFSETQ in the germline V gene. The CDR3 length is 13 residues. Trimming at V came to 0 bases and at J to 10 bases, leaving 4 bases not matched to a gene. This CDR3 reads CASSLVLAVEQFF. The CDR3 bases are TGCGCCAGCAGCTTGGTCCTAGCGGTAGAGCAGTTCTTC.

J is TRBJ2-2 and V is TRBV2; 11 bases are a match to TRBD1. The junction had 4 bases not matched to a gene; V was cut back by 6 bases and J by 7 bases. The CDR3 sequence is 14 residues long. Germline assignment: CDR1 SNHLY and CDR2 FYNNEI. CDR3 DNA sequence: TGTGCCAGCAGGGATGGGACAGGGGGCGGGGAGCTGTTTTTT. This encodes CASRDGTGGGELFF.